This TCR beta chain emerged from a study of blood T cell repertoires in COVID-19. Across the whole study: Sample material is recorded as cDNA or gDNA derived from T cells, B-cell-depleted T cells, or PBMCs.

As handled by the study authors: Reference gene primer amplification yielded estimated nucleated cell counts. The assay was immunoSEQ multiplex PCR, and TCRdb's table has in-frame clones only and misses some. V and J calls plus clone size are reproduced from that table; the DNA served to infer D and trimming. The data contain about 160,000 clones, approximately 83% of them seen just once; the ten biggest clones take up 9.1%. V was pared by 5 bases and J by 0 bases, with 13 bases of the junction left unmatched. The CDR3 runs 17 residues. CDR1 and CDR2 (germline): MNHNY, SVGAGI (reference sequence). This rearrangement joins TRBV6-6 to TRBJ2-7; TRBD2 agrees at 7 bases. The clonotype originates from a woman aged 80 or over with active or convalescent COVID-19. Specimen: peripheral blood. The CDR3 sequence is CASSQEPGLRLSYEQYF. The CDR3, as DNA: TGTGCCAGCAGTCAGGAACCGGGACTACGCCTCTCCTACGAGCAGTACTTC.